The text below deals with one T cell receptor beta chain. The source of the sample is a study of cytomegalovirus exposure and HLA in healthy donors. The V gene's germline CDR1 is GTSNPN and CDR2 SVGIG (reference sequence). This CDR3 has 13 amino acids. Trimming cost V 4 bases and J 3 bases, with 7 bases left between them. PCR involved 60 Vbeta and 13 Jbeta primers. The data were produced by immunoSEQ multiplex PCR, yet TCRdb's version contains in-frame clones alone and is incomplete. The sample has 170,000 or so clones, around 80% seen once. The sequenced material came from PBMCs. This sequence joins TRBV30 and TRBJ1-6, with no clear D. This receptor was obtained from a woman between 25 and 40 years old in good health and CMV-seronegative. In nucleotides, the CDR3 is TGTGCCTGGACCAGGAACTATAATTCACCCCTCCACTTT. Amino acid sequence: CAWTRNYNSPLHF.